What follows are 22 T cell receptor beta chains derived from one specimen sequenced in a study of T cell repertoires in cytomegalovirus infection. Using its own MiXCR run on the reads, TCRdb lists one record per CDR3 protein. The table has approximately 260,000 distinct CDR3 sequences, roughly a fifth seen once. Their cognate antigens are unknown. Sequenced material: cultured PBMCs, taken from culture after CMV antigen stimulation. Receptors originate from a human donor in good health (CMV status not recorded). Some clones in this sample may be carry-over from other donors' samples.

V and J are TRBV5-4 and TRBJ1-2; a possible D gene is TRBD1 (6 bases). Germline assignment: CDR1 SGHNT and CDR2 YYREEE (reference sequence). This CDR3 is built from 13 residues. V shed 5 bases and J shed 5 bases, with 13 bases lying between them. DNA for the CDR3: TGTGCCAGCAGATCGTCAGGGGAGTATGGCTACACCTTC. Translation: CASRSSGEYGYTF.

Regarding this clonotype: This may be a read error: a much more frequent sequence differs by one nucleotide. No conserved phenylalanine or tryptophan is present at the end of the CDR3, so a read error is the likely explanation. This chain joins TRBV7-6 and TRBJ2-3; TRBD1 or TRBD2 may be the D gene (5 bases each). V was trimmed by 1 base and J by 6 bases, leaving 14 bases between them. CDR3 length: 15 residues. From germline, CDR1 is SGHVS and CDR2 FNYEAQ. The CDR3 loop reads CASSLVGDPVDTQYS. Here the CDR3 DNA reads TGTGCCAGCAGCTTAGTGGGGGATCCCGTGGATACGCAGTATTCT.

This clonotype showed up many times. This rearrangement joins TRBV7-2 to TRBJ2-5, with 7 bases lining up with TRBD2. Germline assignment: CDR1 SGHTA and CDR2 FQGNSA. The CDR3 is made up of 15 amino acids. The V and J ends lost 1 base and 3 bases, in that order; junction bases with no gene match: 5. The chain's CDR3 is CASSLGYREEETQYF. The CDR3, as DNA: TGTGCCAGCAGCTTAGGGTATCGGGAGGAAGAGACCCAGTACTTC.

The chain has TRBV7-2 and TRBJ2-3, with 9 bases identical to TRBD2. This CDR3 comprises 17 residues. The germline gives CDR1 SGHTA, CDR2 FQGNSA. V lost 0 bases, J lost 5 bases, and 9 bases stayed unmatched. CDR3 DNA sequence: TGTGCCAGCAGCTTAGCCTCTGCGGGAGGGCCAAGAGATACGCAGTATTTT. Translating gives CASSLASAGGPRDTQYF.

V is TRBV7-2 and J is TRBJ2-1; D gene uncertain. V dropped 5 bases and J dropped 7 bases, with 12 bases sitting between them. Germline V lookup: CDR1 SGHTA, CDR2 FQGNSA. This CDR3 is built from 13 residues. CDR3: CASSPRARNEQFF. The CDR3 nucleotides are TGTGCCAGCAGCCCACGGGCCCGAAATGAGCAGTTCTTC.

This clonotype came up a few times. The chain has TRBV10-2 and TRBJ1-1; no reliable D call. The CDR3 sequence is 12 residues long. From germline, CDR1 is WSHSY and CDR2 SAAADI. V lost 4 bases and J lost 5, with 8 bases in between. The CDR3 nucleotides read TGCGCCAGCAGTGTTGAGCGGACTGAAGCTTTCTTT. Amino acid sequence: CASSVERTEAFF.

This clonotype was recorded a few times. The chain joins TRBV7-6 to TRBJ2-1; D is undetermined. The V end lost 1 base, the J end lost 7 bases, and 17 bases lay between the germline ends. Germline CDR1 and CDR2: SGHVS and FNYEAQ. This CDR3 contains 16 residues. CDR3 nucleotide sequence: TGTGCCAGCAGCTTAGGGGCTATGGGGATGGAGAATGAGCAGTTCTTC. This sequence encodes CASSLGAMGMENEQFF. Combining the CDR3 with reference TRBV7-6 and TRBJ2-1 gives the whole variable domain GAGVSQSPRYKVTKRGQDVALRCDPISGHVSLYWYRQALGQGPEFLTYFNYEAQQDKSGLPNDRFSAERPEGSISTLTIQRTEQRDSAMYRCASSLGAMGMENEQFFGPGTRLTVL.

This clonotype has more than one count but fewer than ten. The J gene is TRBJ1-1, the V gene TRBV11-2, with D possibly TRBD1 on 6 matching bases. Germline-derived CDR1 and CDR2 are SGHAT and FQNNGV. With 5 bases removed from V and 1 base from J, the gap between germline ends came to 17 bases. The CDR3 has 16 amino acids. CDR3 sequence: CASSLRGGWKNTEAFF. As DNA, the CDR3 is TGTGCCAGCAGCCTAAGGGGGGGCTGGAAGAACACTGAAGCTTTCTTT.

This rearrangement joins TRBV9 to TRBJ2-1; 7 bases map to TRBD2. CDR3 length: 16 amino acids. Looked up from germline, CDR1 is SGDLS and CDR2 is YYNGEE. J was trimmed by 0 bases and V by 1 base; bases with no gene match: 4. The CDR3 loop reads CASSVSGVSSYNEQFF. As DNA, the CDR3 is TGTGCCAGCAGCGTAAGCGGGGTAAGCTCCTACAATGAGCAGTTCTTC.

CDR3 sequence: CAIRGTGQETQYF. In DNA, the CDR3 is TGTGCCATCCGAGGGACCGGCCAAGAGACCCAGTACTTC. V gene TRBV10-3 combines with J gene TRBJ2-5; perhaps D is TRBD1 or TRBD2 (5 bases each). This CDR3 is built from 13 residues. V was clipped by 8 bases and J by 1 base, with 11 bases between them. Germline V gene sequence: CDR1 ENHRY, CDR2 SYGVKD.

CDR3 loop: CASSSPLPGTSGNNEQFF. The DNA for the CDR3 is TGTGCCAGCAGCTCCCCCCTCCCCGGGACTAGCGGAAACAATGAGCAGTTCTTC. The chain is built from TRBV7-6 and TRBJ2-1, with 11 nucleotides matching TRBD2. Per the germline V gene, CDR1 is SGHVS and CDR2 is FNYEAQ. CDR3 length: 18 residues. The J segment lost 5 bases and the V segment lost 4 bases, leaving 13 bases of the junction unmatched.

The V call is TRBV6-5, the J call TRBJ1-2, with D hard to call. CDR1 and CDR2 (germline): MNHEY, SVGAGI. The length of the CDR3 is 13 residues. Trimming removed 7 bases at V and 7 bases at J, with 16 bases between. The CDR3 here is CASTQRRAAGYTF. The DNA of the CDR3 is TGTGCCAGCACCCAGCGGAGGGCAGCTGGCTACACCTTC.

This sequence joins TRBV12-3 or TRBV12-4 and TRBJ1-1; D not certain. The CDR3 contains 12 residues. Trimming stripped 6 bases from V and 11 bases from J, with 16 bases between. CDR3 residues: CASSPVPKDAFF. The CDR3 DNA reads as TGTGCCAGCAGCCCCGTCCCTAAGGACGCTTTCTTT.

In this sample, this clonotype turned up a few times. The chain joins TRBV5-4 to TRBJ2-1; 9 positions match TRBD2. The junction had 4 bases not matched to a gene; V was cut back by 2 bases and J by 4 bases. CDR1 is SGHNT and CDR2 is YYREEE in the germline V gene (reference sequence). The CDR3 runs to 15 residues. CDR3 coding DNA: TGTGCCAGCAGCTTAAAAGCGGGAGGTTACAATGAGCAGTTCTTC. Its translation: CASSLKAGGYNEQFF.

V gene TRBV10-2 combines with J gene TRBJ1-1; D is ambiguous. The germline V gene encodes CDR1 WSHSY and CDR2 SAAADI. The length of the CDR3 is 14 residues. Trimming left V 10 bases short and J 4 bases short, with 19 bases between. The CDR3 DNA is TGCGCCACCACGTCCAGAACTCCTGTCACTGAAGCTTTCTTT. Translation: CATTSRTPVTEAFF.

The table lists this clonotype with a few counts. The chain employs TRBV28 and TRBJ2-4, with TRBD2 matching 13 bases. The CDR3 has 20 residues. V shed 5 bases, J shed 0 bases, and the junction held 13 bases outside the gene matches. Per the germline V gene, CDR1 is MDHEN and CDR2 is SYDVKM. CDR3 DNA sequence: TGTGCCAGCAGTCCCGGACTAGCGGGGGTACCGACCTTAGCCAAAAACATTCAGTACTTC. This gives the protein CASSPGLAGVPTLAKNIQYF.

The V call is TRBV19, the J call TRBJ2-3; 8 nucleotides line up with TRBD1. CDR1 and CDR2 from the germline V gene are LNHDA and SQIVND (reference sequence). This CDR3 has 14 amino acids. V lost 10 bases to trimming and J lost 0 bases; unmatched junction nucleotides: 6. CDR3 in amino acids: CAIRDRRSTDTQYF. The CDR3, as DNA: TGTGCCATTCGGGACAGGCGGAGCACAGATACGCAGTATTTT.

Many counts were recorded for this clonotype. The gene calls are TRBV20-1 and TRBJ2-1, with no clear D. The CDR3 is 11 residues long. CDR1 and CDR2 (germline): DFQATT, SNEGSKA (reference sequence). Trimming took 5 bases from V and 6 from J, leaving 8 bases between them. The CDR3 sequence is CSASLSNEQFF. DNA of the CDR3: TGCAGTGCTTCACTTAGCAATGAGCAGTTCTTC.

This clonotype was observed a few times. This chain links TRBV24-1 with TRBJ2-5; 7 bases map to TRBD2. The length of the CDR3 is 14 residues. Per germline, CDR1 KGHDR and CDR2 SFDVKD. V shed 5 bases, J shed 3 bases, and the junction held 5 bases outside the gene matches. The CDR3 nucleotides are TGTGCCACCAGTGGACTAGCCGCGGAAGAGACCCAGTACTTC. Translating it yields CATSGLAAEETQYF.

Concerning this clonotype itself: A clone one base away is much larger, so this may be a read error. The conserved closing phenylalanine or tryptophan is absent in this CDR3, likely reflecting a read error. The chain links TRBV11-2 to TRBJ1-2, with 9 bases lining up with TRBD1. With 1 base clipped from V and 5 bases from J, the junction kept 5 bases outside the gene matches. Germline assignment: CDR1 SGHAT and CDR2 FQNNGV. The CDR3 runs to 15 residues. In DNA, the CDR3 is TGTGCCAGCAGCTTAGGGGGACAGGGCTGGTATGGCTACACCTCC. It codes for CASSLGGQGWYGYTS.

Regarding this clonotype: A much larger clone differs by one base, so this may be a read error. This rearrangement joins TRBV11-1 to TRBJ2-1, with 11 bases fitting TRBD2. Per germline, CDR1 SGHAT and CDR2 FQDESV (reference sequence). There are 18 residues in the CDR3. The CDR3 is CASSLRALAGGSYNEQLF. The CDR3, as DNA: TGTGCCAGCAGCTTAAGGGCCCTAGCGGGAGGCTCCTACAATGAGCAGCTCTTC.

There are many counts of this clonotype. The CDR3 loop reads CASSLVGSSVADTQYF. The CDR3, as DNA: TGTGCCAGCAGCTTAGTAGGTTCTAGCGTAGCAGATACGCAGTATTTT. The chain joins TRBV7-2 to TRBJ2-3; D might be TRBD2 (6 bases). Germline V lookup: CDR1 SGHTA, CDR2 FQGNSA. V was pared by 1 base and J by 4 bases, with 15 bases between. This CDR3 comprises 16 residues.